A selection of T cell receptor beta chains follows, all from one sample in a study of PD-L1 blockade in urothelial cancer. TCRdb's table, derived via immunoSEQ multiplex PCR, lists solely in-frame clones and lacks some. The table lists more than 45,000 clones, more than 70% of them singletons. Sequencing was performed on PBMCs, taken around atezolizumab (anti-PD-L1) treatment. Source of these receptors: a man older than 75 with urothelial cancer. Each CDR3 is given with its conserved first and last residue. Fields, in order: clone size, J gene, V gene, D gene, CDR3 DNA, CDR3 protein. The D gene is left open where the match is weak. Not every row has a clone size; where given, it reads once, few, many or a size class.

>.|TRBJ2-7|TRBV6-6|TRBD2
TGTGCCAGCAGAGTAAGCGGGAACAGCTACGAGCAGTACTTC
CASRVSGNSYEQYF
>few|TRBJ1-1|TRBV6-5|.
TGTGCCAGCAGTTACCGTACTGAAGCTTTCTTT
CASSYRTEAFF
>.|TRBJ1-1|TRBV10-1|TRBD1
TGCGCCAGCAGTGAGACCCAGAGGACAGGGGAGGCTTTCTTT
CASSETQRTGEAFF
>.|TRBJ2-7|TRBV11-2|.
TGTGCCAGCAGCTTAGCCCCGGGGTCCGGATTCTACGAGCAGTACTTC
CASSLAPGSGFYEQYF
>.|TRBJ2-7|TRBV6-7|.
TGTGCCAGCAGCCTGGTACAGGGAATAGGAAACGAGCAGTACTTC
CASSLVQGIGNEQYF
>.|TRBJ2-7|TRBV7-2|.
TGTGCCAGCAGCTTCTATCCAAACTACGAGCAGTACTTC
CASSFYPNYEQYF
>.|TRBJ2-7|TRBV5-6|.
TGTGCCAGCAGTAGGCAGGGGGGCCACGAGCAGTACTTC
CASSRQGGHEQYF
>.|TRBJ2-3|TRBV6-1|TRBD2
TGTGCCAGCAGTGAAGCTGTAAGCGGGAGAGTCACAGATACGCAGTATTTT
CASSEAVSGRVTDTQYF
>.|TRBJ2-5|TRBV7-8|TRBD2
TGTGCCAGCAGCATGGGACTAGCGGGAGAGACCCAGTACTTC
CASSMGLAGETQYF
>.|TRBJ1-1|TRBV25-1|.
TGTGCCAGCAGTGATTCTACTAGAGAAGCTTTCTTT
CASSDSTREAFF
>.|TRBJ2-7|TRBV30|TRBD2
TGTGCCTGGACTATGGCGGGAGGGCCGGGCGAGCAGTACTTC
CAWTMAGGPGEQYF
>.|TRBJ2-3|TRBV11-2|.
TGTGCCAGCAGCTTAGCCCCTTTTGTTAGGTATTTT
CASSLAPFVRYF
>.|TRBJ1-3|TRBV7-9|.
TGTGCCAGCAGCTTGGACATTTCAGGAAACACCATATATTTT
CASSLDISGNTIYF
>.|TRBJ2-3|TRBV7-2|TRBD2
TGTGCCAGCAGCCCGGGAGGAGGTACGCAGTATTTT
CASSPGGGTQYF
>.|TRBJ1-5|TRBV19|.
TGTGCCAGTAGTATTGAGGGGCTAGCGAATCAGCCCCAGCATTTT
CASSIEGLANQPQHF
>.|TRBJ2-7|TRBV6-4|TRBD2
TGTGCCAGCAGTGACGGTAGCGGGAGATGGACCTACGAGCAGTACTTC
CASSDGSGRWTYEQYF
>.|TRBJ2-7|TRBV29-1|TRBD2
TGCAGCGTTGTTCCCGGACTAGGGACCTACGAGCAGTACTTC
CSVVPGLGTYEQYF
>.|TRBJ1-5|TRBV7-8|.
TGTGCCAGCAGCCTAAGTCGGGAGTCAAATCAGCCCCAGCATTTT
CASSLSRESNQPQHF
>.|TRBJ2-7|TRBV6-5|.
TGTGCCAGCAGTTCCCCCTCACTGGAGCAGTACTTC
CASSSPSLEQYF
>.|TRBJ2-6|TRBV15|.
TGTGCCACCAGCAGAGGAGGGACTGGGGCCAACGTCCTGACTTTC
CATSRGGTGANVLTF
>.|TRBJ2-2|TRBV28|.
TGTGCCAGCAGCTCGACAGGACAGAACACCGGGGAGCTGTTTTTT
CASSSTGQNTGELFF
>.|TRBJ2-1|TRBV5-6|TRBD1
TGTGCCAGCAGCTTTGACAGGGACAATGAGCAGTTCTTC
CASSFDRDNEQFF
>.|TRBJ2-2|TRBV10-3|.
TGTGCCATTCAACAGGATAAGAACACCGGGGAGCTGTTTTTT
CAIQQDKNTGELFF
>.|TRBJ2-1|TRBV7-9|TRBD2
TGTGCCAGCAGCCAGTCTAGCGGGATTAATGAGCAGTTCTTC
CASSQSSGINEQFF
>.|TRBJ1-1|TRBV4-1|.
TGCGCCAGCAGGGGCGGAGGCGCTGAAGCTTTCTTT
CASRGGGAEAFF
>.|TRBJ1-1|TRBV7-2|.
TGTGCCAGCAGGGGAGCGGGCCTGAACACTGAAGCTTTCTTT
CASRGAGLNTEAFF
>.|TRBJ2-3|TRBV6-6|.
TGTGCCAGCAGTTACGGGCAAACGGGCACAGATACGCAGTATTTT
CASSYGQTGTDTQYF
>.|TRBJ1-5|TRBV10-3|.
TGTGCCATCAGTCAACAGGGTCAGCCCCAGCATTTT
CAISQQGQPQHF
>.|TRBJ2-1|TRBV6-4|.
TGTGCCAGCAGTGACTCGTCTAGCAGTGAGCAGTTCTTC
CASSDSSSSEQFF
>.|TRBJ2-3|TRBV7-2|.
TGTGCCAGCAGCTTAGTCGCAGATACGCAGTATTTT
CASSLVADTQYF
>.|TRBJ1-4|TRBV7-9|.
TGTGCCAGCAGCTTAGGAGACCGAATCGAGGGTGAAAAACTGTTTTTT
CASSLGDRIEGEKLFF
>.|TRBJ2-2|TRBV7-9|TRBD1
TGTGCCAGCAGTTTGGACAGGGGGGAGCTGTTTTTT
CASSLDRGELFF
>.|TRBJ2-2|TRBV11-2|.
TGTGCCAGCAGAAATCCTGCACAGTACACCGGGGAGCTGTTTTTT
CASRNPAQYTGELFF
>.|TRBJ2-7|TRBV7-2|.
TGTGCCAGCAGCTTGGGAGACGGTCTTTCCGGGAACTTC
CASSLGDGLSGNF
>few|TRBJ2-2|TRBV30|.
TGTGCCTGGAGTAGAGGGACTTTCACCGGGGAGCTGTTTTTT
CAWSRGTFTGELFF
>.|TRBJ1-5|TRBV6-6|.
TGTGCCAGCAGCCAGGGGCAGCCAAGCAATCAGCCCCAGCATTTT
CASSQGQPSNQPQHF
>.|TRBJ2-5|TRBV5-4|.
TGTGCCAGCAGCTCACCGGACACGACCCAGTACTTC
CASSSPDTTQYF
>once|TRBJ2-6|TRBV5-6|.
TGTGCCAGCCTTTACAGGGCGTTAGGTGGGGCCAACGTCCTGACTTTC
CASLYRALGGANVLTF
>.|TRBJ2-1|TRBV11-2|.
TGTGCCAGCAGCTTAGATCGTCTGGCCGATGAGCAGTTCTTC
CASSLDRLADEQFF
>once|TRBJ1-2|TRBV5-6|TRBD1
TGTGCCAGCAGCTTGAAGGGACAGCACTATGGCTACACCTTC
CASSLKGQHYGYTF